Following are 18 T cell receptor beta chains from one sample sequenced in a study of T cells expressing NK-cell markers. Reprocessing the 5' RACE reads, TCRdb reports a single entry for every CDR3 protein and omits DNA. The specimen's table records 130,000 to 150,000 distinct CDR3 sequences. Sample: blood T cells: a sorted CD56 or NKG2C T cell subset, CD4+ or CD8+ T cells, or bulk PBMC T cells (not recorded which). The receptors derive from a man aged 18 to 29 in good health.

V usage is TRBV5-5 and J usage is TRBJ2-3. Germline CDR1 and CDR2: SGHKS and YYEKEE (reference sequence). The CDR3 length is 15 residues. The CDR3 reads CASSFNHPSTDTQYF. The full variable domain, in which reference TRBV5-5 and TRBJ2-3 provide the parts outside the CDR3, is DAGVTQSPTHLIKTRGQQVTLRCSPISGHKSVSWYQQVLGQGPQFIFQYYEKEERGRGNFPDRFSARQFPNYSSELNVNALLLGDSALYLCASSFNHPSTDTQYFGPGTRLTVL.

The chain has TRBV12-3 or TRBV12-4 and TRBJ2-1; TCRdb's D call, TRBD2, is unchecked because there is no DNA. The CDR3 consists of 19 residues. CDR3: CASSSGTSGRAVSYNEQFF.

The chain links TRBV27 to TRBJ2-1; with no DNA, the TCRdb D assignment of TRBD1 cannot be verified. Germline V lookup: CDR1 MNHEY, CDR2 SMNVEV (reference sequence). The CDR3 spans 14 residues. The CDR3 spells CASSFVGPGAEQFF.

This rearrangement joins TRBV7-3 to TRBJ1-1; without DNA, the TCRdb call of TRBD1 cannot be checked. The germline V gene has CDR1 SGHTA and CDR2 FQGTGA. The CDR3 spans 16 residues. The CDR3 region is CASSPLTRGLNTEAFF.

The CDR3 spells CASSPRELSGGPYNEQFF. The chain recombines TRBV5-1 with TRBJ2-1; the D call of TRBD2 rests on TCRdb alone, since no DNA is present to check it. This CDR3 is 18 amino acids long. Germline CDR1 and CDR2: SGHRS and YFSETQ.

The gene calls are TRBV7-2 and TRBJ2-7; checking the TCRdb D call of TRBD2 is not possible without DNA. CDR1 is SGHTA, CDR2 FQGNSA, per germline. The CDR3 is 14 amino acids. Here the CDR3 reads CASSQSGIPYEQYF.

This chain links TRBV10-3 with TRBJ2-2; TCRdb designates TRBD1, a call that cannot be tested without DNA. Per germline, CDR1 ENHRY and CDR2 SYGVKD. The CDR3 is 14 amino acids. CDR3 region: CAIGPGQNTGELFF.

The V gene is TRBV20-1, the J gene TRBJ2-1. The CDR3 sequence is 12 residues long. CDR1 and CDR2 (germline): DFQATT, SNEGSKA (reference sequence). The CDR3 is CSAREQGFEQFF.

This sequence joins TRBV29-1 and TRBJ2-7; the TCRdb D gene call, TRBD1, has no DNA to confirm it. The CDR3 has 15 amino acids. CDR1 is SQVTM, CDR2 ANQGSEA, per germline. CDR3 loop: CSARGGQGTFYEQYF.

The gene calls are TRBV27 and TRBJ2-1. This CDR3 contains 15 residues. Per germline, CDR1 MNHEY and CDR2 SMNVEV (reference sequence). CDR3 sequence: CASSLGKRPYNEQFF.

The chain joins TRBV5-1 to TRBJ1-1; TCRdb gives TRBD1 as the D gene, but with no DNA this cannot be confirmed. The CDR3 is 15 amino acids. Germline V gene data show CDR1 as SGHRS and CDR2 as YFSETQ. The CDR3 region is CASTDGRDSYTEAFF.

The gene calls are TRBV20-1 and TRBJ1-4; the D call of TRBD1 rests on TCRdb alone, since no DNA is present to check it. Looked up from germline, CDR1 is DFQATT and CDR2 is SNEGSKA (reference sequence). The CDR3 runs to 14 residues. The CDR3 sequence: CSARSPAQLEKLFF.

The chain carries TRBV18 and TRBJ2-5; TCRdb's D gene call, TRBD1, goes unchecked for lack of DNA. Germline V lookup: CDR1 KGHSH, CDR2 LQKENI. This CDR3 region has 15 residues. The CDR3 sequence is CASSPPEGTMKTQYF.

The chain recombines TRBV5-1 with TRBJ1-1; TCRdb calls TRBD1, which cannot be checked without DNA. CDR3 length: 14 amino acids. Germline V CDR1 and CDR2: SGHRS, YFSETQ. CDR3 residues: CASRNLQGALQAFF. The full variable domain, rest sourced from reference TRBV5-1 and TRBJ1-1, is KAGVTQTPRYLIKTRGQQVTLSCSPISGHRSVSWYQQTPGQGLQFLFEYFSETQRNKGNFPGRFSGRQFSNSRSEMNVSTLELGDSALYLCASRNLQGALQAFFGQGTRLTVV.

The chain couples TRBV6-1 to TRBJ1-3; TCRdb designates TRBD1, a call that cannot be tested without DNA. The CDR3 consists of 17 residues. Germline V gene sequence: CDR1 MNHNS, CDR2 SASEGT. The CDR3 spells CASSTGPVVNSGNTIYF.

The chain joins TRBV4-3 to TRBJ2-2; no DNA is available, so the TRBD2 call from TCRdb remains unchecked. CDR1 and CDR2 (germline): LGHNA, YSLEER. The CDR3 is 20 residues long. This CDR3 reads CASSQDLTSGGIMNTGELFF.

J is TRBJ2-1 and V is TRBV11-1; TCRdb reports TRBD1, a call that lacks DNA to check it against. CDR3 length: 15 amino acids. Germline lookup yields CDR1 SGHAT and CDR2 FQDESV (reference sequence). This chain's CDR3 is CASKPTVSSYNEQFF. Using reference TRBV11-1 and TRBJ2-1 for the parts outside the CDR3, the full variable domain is EAEVAQSPRYKITEKSQAVAFWCDPISGHATLYWYRQILGQGPELLVQFQDESVVDDSQLPKDRFSAERLKGVDSTLKIQPAELGDSAMYLCASKPTVSSYNEQFFGPGTRLTVL.

CDR3 residues: CSVRTASSGNTIYF. The chain uses TRBV29-1 and TRBJ1-3. Germline V gene sequence: CDR1 SQVTM, CDR2 ANQGSEA. This CDR3 has 14 residues.